The source of this T cell receptor (beta chain) is a study of cytomegalovirus exposure and HLA in healthy donors. This PCR relied on a set of 60 Vbeta primers and 13 Jbeta primers. TCRdb's table, derived via immunoSEQ multiplex PCR, lists solely in-frame clones and lacks some. Of under 200,000 clones in the sample, roughly 80% were seen once. Of note for this clone: Its antigen remains unknown.

General study results and limits: Judged likely to be a sequencing artifact was a cluster of highly shared sequence variants.

Per germline, CDR1 SEHNR and CDR2 FQNEAQ (reference sequence). V lost 1 base and J 5 bases, leaving 12 bases between the germline ends. The CDR3 is made up of 15 amino acids. This cohort consisted of healthy bone marrow donors. Sequencing was performed on PBMCs. V and J are TRBV7-9 and TRBJ1-3; maybe TRBD1 (6 bases). The sequence came from a female donor in good health and CMV-seronegative. CDR3 sequence reads: CASSLVTGKRNTIYF. CDR3 DNA sequence: TGTGCCAGCAGCTTAGTTACAGGGAAGAGAAACACCATATATTTT. The whole variable domain, filled in from reference TRBV7-9 and TRBJ1-3, reads DTGVSQNPRHKITKRGQNVTFRCDPISEHNRLYWYRQTLGQGPEFLTYFQNEAQLEKSRLLSDRFSAERPKGSFSTLEIQRTEQGDSAMYLCASSLVTGKRNTIYFGEGSWLTVV.